This T cell receptor beta chain was sequenced for a study of T cell changes during pregnancy in multiple sclerosis (dated by TCRdb to about 2019). About the full investigation: The study examined how the T cell repertoire changed over the course of pregnancy in women with multiple sclerosis.

As to this clone: Its antigen is still unknown. The sample holds no much larger clone one base away, and base qualities are not on file.

To prepare the library, the immunoSEQ multiplex PCR assay was applied. TCRdb provides this immuneACCESS table in a form limited to in-frame rearrangements. Some clones are lacking; in checked studies, under half of them reflect an unresolved V gene, and why the rest are absent is not known. Across this sample there are 60,000 to 90,000 clones, with 92% seen only once. The ten largest clones represent approximately 1.8% of the sample. CDR1 and CDR2 (SGDLS, YYNGEE) derive from the germline V gene. V sheds 7 bases and J sheds 0 bases, leaving 10 bases between their ends. From the cysteine through the phenylalanine, the CDR3 covers 14 amino acids. Only the CDR3 DNA stays, 42 bases, in frame from base 1.

The sequence joins TRBV9 to TRBJ2-2; 6 matching bases give a weak D call of TRBD1. This clonotype was sampled from a female donor in good health, enrolled as a control in a pregnancy study. The material was peripheral blood, obtained in the first trimester of pregnancy. The sequenced DNA: TGTGCCAGCTCCGGGACATCGAACACCGGGGAGCTGTTTTTT. Its protein is CASSGTSNTGELFF.